These 9 T cell receptor beta chains came from one sample sequenced in a study of control samples from healthy donors and cancer patients. The repertoire was sequenced with immunoSEQ multiplex PCR; TCRdb's copy has only in-frame clones and lacks some. The sample has some 130,000 clones; 85% to 95% are singletons. The sequenced sample was PBMCs. The source is a man over 45 with head and neck cancer.

This clone turned up a few times. The J gene is TRBJ2-5, the V gene TRBV9; 10 bases map to TRBD1. Per the germline V gene, CDR1 is SGDLS and CDR2 is YYNGEE. J lost 2 bases, V lost 4 bases, and 11 bases had no gene match. The CDR3 spans 17 residues. This chain's CDR3 is CASSSDTGTGAQETQYF. The CDR3 DNA sequence: TGTGCCAGCAGCTCAGATACCGGGACAGGGGCTCAAGAGACCCAGTACTTC. The full variable domain, rest sourced from reference TRBV9 and TRBJ2-5, is DSGVTQTPKHLITATGQRVTLRCSPRSGDLSVYWYQQSLDQGLQFLIQYYNGEERAKGNILERFSAQQFPDLHSELNLSSLELGDSALYFCASSSDTGTGAQETQYFGPGTRLLVL.

This rearrangement joins TRBV7-3 to TRBJ2-7; no clear D gene. The CDR3 runs to 13 residues. Germline V gives CDR1 SGHTA, CDR2 FQGTGA. V was shortened by 1 base and J by 3 bases, with 7 bases between the two germline ends. The CDR3 coding sequence is TGTGCCAGCAGCTTAAAGGGCAGCTACGAGCAGTACTTC. Translated: CASSLKGSYEQYF.

CDR3 DNA: TGTGCCAGCTCAGAAGGCAATCAGCCCCAGCATTTT. Its protein product is CASSEGNQPQHF. This sequence joins TRBV18 and TRBJ1-5; the D is unclear. This CDR3 has 12 amino acids. From germline, CDR1 is KGHSH and CDR2 LQKENI. V was shortened by 5 bases and J by 2 bases, with 4 bases between the two germline ends.

This clone was detected a few times. This rearrangement joins TRBV13 to TRBJ1-4, with TRBD1 identical over 10 bases. This CDR3 is built from 13 residues. V shed 8 bases, J shed 3 bases, and the junction held 0 bases outside the gene matches. The germline V gene encodes CDR1 PRHDT and CDR2 FYEKMQ (reference sequence). CDR3 region: CASGTGANEKLFF. DNA of the CDR3: TGTGCCAGCGGGACAGGGGCTAATGAAAAACTGTTTTTT.

This chain joins TRBV7-6 and TRBJ2-5, with D perhaps given as TRBD1 or TRBD2 (5 bases each). The length of the CDR3 is 13 residues. Per the germline V gene, CDR1 is SGHVS and CDR2 is FNYEAQ. V lost 5 bases and J lost 4, with 11 bases in between. CDR3 coding DNA: TGTGCCAGCAGCCCGGGACGGACAGAGACCCAGTACTTC. Translation: CASSPGRTETQYF.

The chain couples TRBV11-2 to TRBJ1-6; D might be TRBD1 (5 bases). The length of the CDR3 is 15 residues. CDR1 is SGHAT and CDR2 is FQNNGV in the germline V gene. The V gene lost 6 bases and the J gene lost 7 bases, with 16 bases spanning the gap. CDR3 in amino acids: CASRDTGRRNSPLHF. The DNA for the CDR3 is TGTGCCAGCAGGGACACGGGACGACGAAATTCACCCCTCCACTTT.

V is TRBV20-1 and J is TRBJ2-7, with 8 bases lining up with TRBD1. The junction had 1 base not matched to a gene; V was cut back by 4 bases and J by 5 bases. The CDR3 consists of 11 residues. Germline CDR1 is DFQATT and CDR2 is SNEGSKA (reference sequence). The CDR3 DNA sequence: TGCAGTGCTAAACAGGGGGACGAGCAGTACTTC. It encodes CSAKQGDEQYF.

The gene calls are TRBV10-2 and TRBJ1-1; D ambiguous. Germline loops: CDR1 WSHSY, CDR2 SAAADI. The CDR3 runs 12 residues. V lost 6 bases and J lost 3, with 8 bases in between. The CDR3 protein is CASSEGYTEAFF. Here the CDR3 DNA reads TGCGCCAGCAGCGAGGGATACACTGAAGCTTTCTTT.

This chain joins TRBV4-3 and TRBJ1-6; D gene uncertain. Trimming left V 0 bases short and J 0 bases short, with 9 bases between. The CDR3 is made up of 17 amino acids. The germline gives CDR1 LGHNA, CDR2 YSLEER. CDR3 sequence: CASSQDSSYSYNSPLHF. The CDR3 DNA follows: TGCGCCAGCAGCCAAGATTCCTCTTACTCCTATAATTCACCCCTCCACTTT.